These T cell receptor beta chains were read from a single sample in a study of shared clonotypes between healthy human individuals. Sequencing was performed with immunoSEQ multiplex PCR; in TCRdb, only in-frame clones are kept and a portion is missing. This sample carries 2 million to 3 million clones, roughly 93% of them seen once, and the ten largest clones take approximately 0.37%. Source material: naive CD4+ T cells from PBMCs. Source of these receptors: a young man in good health. Some clones in this sample may be carry-over from other donors' samples. Both conserved end residues are part of each CDR3. A D gene is named only where the DNA matches it firmly. Size is stated for part of the rows, as once, few or many counts, or as a class when the clone is expanded.

D gene: TRBD1
J gene: TRBJ1-2
clone size: NA
V gene: TRBV6-4
CDR3 DNA: TGTGCCAGCAGCGCCGGGACAGGAGCTAACTATGGCTACACCTTC
CDR3 protein: CASSAGTGANYGYTF

D gene: NA
J gene: TRBJ1-5
clone size: few
V gene: TRBV6-1
CDR3 DNA: TGTGCCAGCACGACAGGAGATAATCAGCCCCAGCATTTT
CDR3 protein: CASTTGDNQPQHF

D gene: TRBD2
J gene: TRBJ2-1
clone size: NA
V gene: TRBV9
CDR3 DNA: TGTGCCAGCAGCCGTAGTAGGGGGACTAGCGGGAGGGCCGCGTACAATGAGCAGTTCTTC
CDR3 protein: CASSRSRGTSGRAAYNEQFF

D gene: NA
J gene: TRBJ1-2
clone size: NA
V gene: TRBV5-4
CDR3 DNA: TGTGCCAGCAGCCCTGGGACGGACCCTAACTATGGCTACACCTTC
CDR3 protein: CASSPGTDPNYGYTF

D gene: TRBD1
J gene: TRBJ1-1
clone size: NA
V gene: TRBV18
CDR3 DNA: TGTGCCAGCTCCCCTCAGGGGGCTGGGGGGAACACTGAAGCTTTCTTT
CDR3 protein: CASSPQGAGGNTEAFF

D gene: TRBD2
J gene: TRBJ2-1
clone size: NA
V gene: TRBV5-1
CDR3 DNA: TGCGCCAGCAGCTTGGGAGGGCTAGCGGGAGGGGTCCCCAATGAGCAGTTCTTC
CDR3 protein: CASSLGGLAGGVPNEQFF

D gene: TRBD2
J gene: TRBJ2-7
clone size: NA
V gene: TRBV18
CDR3 DNA: TGTGCCAGCTCACCATTTGGGGCTAGCGGGAGCTACGAGCAGTACTTC
CDR3 protein: CASSPFGASGSYEQYF

D gene: NA
J gene: TRBJ2-7
clone size: NA
V gene: TRBV28
CDR3 DNA: TGTGCCAGCAGTCCAGGACAATCCGCCTACGAGCAGTACTTC
CDR3 protein: CASSPGQSAYEQYF

D gene: TRBD2
J gene: TRBJ2-5
clone size: NA
V gene: TRBV4-2
CDR3 DNA: TGTGCCAGCAGCCAAGATAGCGGGAGAGGGCAGGAGACCCAGTACTTC
CDR3 protein: CASSQDSGRGQETQYF

D gene: NA
J gene: TRBJ1-1
clone size: NA
V gene: TRBV5-4
CDR3 DNA: TGTGCCAGCAGCTTGTCCCGGCCCTTGAACACTGAAGCTTTCTTT
CDR3 protein: CASSLSRPLNTEAFF

D gene: TRBD1
J gene: TRBJ2-7
clone size: NA
V gene: TRBV5-4
CDR3 DNA: TGTGCCAGCAGCCCTACCTGGGGGACAGGTCCCTACGAGCAGTACTTC
CDR3 protein: CASSPTWGTGPYEQYF

D gene: TRBD1
J gene: TRBJ1-1
clone size: NA
V gene: TRBV19
CDR3 DNA: TGTGCCAGTAGCGGGACAGTCACTGAAGCTTTCTTT
CDR3 protein: CASSGTVTEAFF

D gene: TRBD2
J gene: TRBJ2-1
clone size: NA
V gene: TRBV4-2
CDR3 DNA: TGTGCCAGCAGCCCTCTCTCGGGAGGTGACAATGAGCAGTTCTTC
CDR3 protein: CASSPLSGGDNEQFF

D gene: NA
J gene: TRBJ1-3
clone size: NA
V gene: TRBV6-6
CDR3 DNA: TGTGCCAGCGCGTCAAGTGGAAACACCATATATTTT
CDR3 protein: CASASSGNTIYF

D gene: TRBD2
J gene: TRBJ2-2
clone size: NA
V gene: TRBV4-3
CDR3 DNA: TGCGCCAGCAGCCAAGCCTCTAGCGGGAGGGCCGTGGGGGAGCTGTTTTTT
CDR3 protein: CASSQASSGRAVGELFF

D gene: NA
J gene: TRBJ2-1
clone size: NA
V gene: TRBV9
CDR3 DNA: TGTGCCAGCAGGACGGCCGGTGAGCAGTTCTTC
CDR3 protein: CASRTAGEQFF

D gene: NA
J gene: TRBJ1-2
clone size: NA
V gene: TRBV25-1
CDR3 DNA: TGTGCCACTCGACTCGACAGGAACTATGGCTACACCTTC
CDR3 protein: CATRLDRNYGYTF

D gene: TRBD2
J gene: TRBJ2-1
clone size: NA
V gene: TRBV7-3
CDR3 DNA: TGTGCCAGCAGCTTAGGGACTAGCGGGACCAATGAGCAGTTCTTC
CDR3 protein: CASSLGTSGTNEQFF

D gene: TRBD1
J gene: TRBJ1-4
clone size: NA
V gene: TRBV9
CDR3 DNA: TGTGCCAGCAGCGCCTCGACAGGGATGAGTGAAAAACTGTTTTTT
CDR3 protein: CASSASTGMSEKLFF

D gene: TRBD1
J gene: TRBJ2-3
clone size: NA
V gene: TRBV18
CDR3 DNA: TGTGCCAGCTCACGAACCGGGACAGGCACAGATACGCAGTATTTT
CDR3 protein: CASSRTGTGTDTQYF

D gene: TRBD2
J gene: TRBJ2-1
clone size: NA
V gene: TRBV7-9
CDR3 DNA: TGTGCCAGCAGTCTTACTAGCGTCAATGAGCAGTTCTTC
CDR3 protein: CASSLTSVNEQFF

D gene: NA
J gene: TRBJ1-5
clone size: NA
V gene: TRBV2
CDR3 DNA: TGTGCCAGCAGCCAAGACGGTGGAGGTCAGCCCCAGCATTTT
CDR3 protein: CASSQDGGGQPQHF

D gene: TRBD1
J gene: TRBJ1-3
clone size: NA
V gene: TRBV5-5
CDR3 DNA: TGTGCCAGCAGCCTTCAAAGACAGGGACCGCCGTCTGGAAACACCATATATTTT
CDR3 protein: CASSLQRQGPPSGNTIYF

D gene: NA
J gene: TRBJ1-4
clone size: NA
V gene: TRBV5-1
CDR3 DNA: TGCGCCAGCAGCTTGGCCGAGGTGACAGCTAATGAAAAACTGTTTTTT
CDR3 protein: CASSLAEVTANEKLFF

D gene: NA
J gene: TRBJ1-1
clone size: NA
V gene: TRBV2
CDR3 DNA: TGTGCCAGCAGTGAATTTCCGAACACTGAAGCTTTCTTT
CDR3 protein: CASSEFPNTEAFF

D gene: TRBD2
J gene: TRBJ2-1
clone size: once
V gene: TRBV9
CDR3 DNA: TGTGCCAGCAGCGTAGGTAGCGGGGAAAACAATGAGCAGTTCTTC
CDR3 protein: CASSVGSGENNEQFF

D gene: TRBD1
J gene: TRBJ1-2
clone size: NA
V gene: TRBV6-6
CDR3 DNA: TGTGCCAGCAGTCAAGGACAGGGCAACTATGGCTACACCTTC
CDR3 protein: CASSQGQGNYGYTF

D gene: TRBD1
J gene: TRBJ1-3
clone size: NA
V gene: TRBV28
CDR3 DNA: TGTGCCAGCAGTTCCGGGACAGGGAGAAACACCATATATTTT
CDR3 protein: CASSSGTGRNTIYF

D gene: NA
J gene: TRBJ2-3
clone size: NA
V gene: TRBV4-1
CDR3 DNA: TGCGCCAGCAGCCAAGGTCCAGGGAGCACAGATACGCAGTATTTT
CDR3 protein: CASSQGPGSTDTQYF

D gene: TRBD1
J gene: TRBJ2-4
clone size: NA
V gene: TRBV29-1
CDR3 DNA: TGCAGCGCCGGAACAATGGACAGGGGGGGCATTCAGTACTTC
CDR3 protein: CSAGTMDRGGIQYF

D gene: TRBD1
J gene: TRBJ2-1
clone size: NA
V gene: TRBV4-2
CDR3 DNA: TGTGCCAGCAGCCAAGCGGGGCACAGGGGGAATGAGCAGTTCTTC
CDR3 protein: CASSQAGHRGNEQFF

D gene: TRBD1
J gene: TRBJ2-7
clone size: NA
V gene: TRBV7-2
CDR3 DNA: TGTGCCAGCAGCTCCAGGACAGGGGGGACCTACGAGCAGTACTTC
CDR3 protein: CASSSRTGGTYEQYF

D gene: NA
J gene: TRBJ1-1
clone size: NA
V gene: TRBV29-1
CDR3 DNA: TGCAGCGCCCACCTGATGAAAAGGGGCGCTGAAGCTTTCTTT
CDR3 protein: CSAHLMKRGAEAFF

D gene: TRBD1
J gene: TRBJ2-5
clone size: NA
V gene: TRBV2
CDR3 DNA: TGTGCCAGCAGCCGGACAGGCCAAGAGACCCAGTACTTC
CDR3 protein: CASSRTGQETQYF

D gene: NA
J gene: TRBJ2-5
clone size: NA
V gene: TRBV5-1
CDR3 DNA: TGCGCCAGCAGCCTACAGGGCCAAGAGACCCAGTACTTC
CDR3 protein: CASSLQGQETQYF

D gene: TRBD2
J gene: TRBJ2-7
clone size: NA
V gene: TRBV9
CDR3 DNA: TGTGCCAGCAGCGTAGGCGTTAGCGGGAGCGGGACCCACGAGCAGTACTTC
CDR3 protein: CASSVGVSGSGTHEQYF

D gene: NA
J gene: TRBJ1-4
clone size: NA
V gene: TRBV7-2
CDR3 DNA: TGTGCCAGCAGCCTAGCAGGGGCAACTAATGAAAAACTGTTTTTT
CDR3 protein: CASSLAGATNEKLFF

D gene: NA
J gene: TRBJ1-2
clone size: once
V gene: TRBV19
CDR3 DNA: TGTGCCAGTAGTACCTCCCCAAGCTATGGCTACACCTTC
CDR3 protein: CASSTSPSYGYTF

D gene: TRBD2
J gene: TRBJ2-5
clone size: NA
V gene: TRBV19
CDR3 DNA: TGTGCCAGTAGGGAGCTGGGGGGGGGTGAGACCCAGTACTTC
CDR3 protein: CASRELGGGETQYF

D gene: NA
J gene: TRBJ2-3
clone size: NA
V gene: TRBV6-6
CDR3 DNA: TGTGCCAGCAGTTCCAGGCCTACTAGCACAGATACGCAGTATTTT
CDR3 protein: CASSSRPTSTDTQYF

D gene: TRBD2
J gene: TRBJ2-1
clone size: NA
V gene: TRBV5-1
CDR3 DNA: TGCGCCAGCAGCCCCCTAGCGGGGTTAAGCAATGAGCAGTTCTTC
CDR3 protein: CASSPLAGLSNEQFF

D gene: NA
J gene: TRBJ2-1
clone size: NA
V gene: TRBV30
CDR3 DNA: TGTGCCTGGGAGGAGCCAGTGGGCCTCGATGAGCAGTTCTTC
CDR3 protein: CAWEEPVGLDEQFF

D gene: NA
J gene: TRBJ1-5
clone size: once
V gene: TRBV27
CDR3 DNA: TGTGCCAGCAGTTTAGGTGGGGGTCCACAGCCCCAGCATTTT
CDR3 protein: CASSLGGGPQPQHF

D gene: NA
J gene: TRBJ2-5
clone size: few
V gene: TRBV7-9
CDR3 DNA: TGTGCCACAGCGGAGGCACGGGCCCAGTACTTC
CDR3 protein: CATAEARAQYF

D gene: NA
J gene: TRBJ2-7
clone size: NA
V gene: TRBV27
CDR3 DNA: TGTGCCAGCAGAATCAAGGGGGGCGAGCAGTACTTC
CDR3 protein: CASRIKGGEQYF

D gene: TRBD1
J gene: TRBJ1-5
clone size: NA
V gene: TRBV27
CDR3 DNA: TGTGCCAGCAGTTCCACCTTAGCAGGGGGCTATCAGCCCCAGCATTTT
CDR3 protein: CASSSTLAGGYQPQHF

D gene: TRBD2
J gene: TRBJ2-7
clone size: NA
V gene: TRBV6-5
CDR3 DNA: TGTGCCAGCAGTTATAGCGGGGGAAGCTCCTACGAGCAGTACTTC
CDR3 protein: CASSYSGGSSYEQYF

D gene: NA
J gene: TRBJ2-1
clone size: NA
V gene: TRBV18
CDR3 DNA: TGTGCCAGCTCATTCCCTTTTGGCGAGCAGTTCTTC
CDR3 protein: CASSFPFGEQFF

D gene: NA
J gene: TRBJ1-2
clone size: NA
V gene: TRBV5-8
CDR3 DNA: TGTGCCAGCAGCTTAGGGGGGGTCTATGGCTACACCTTC
CDR3 protein: CASSLGGVYGYTF

D gene: NA
J gene: TRBJ2-1
clone size: NA
V gene: TRBV5-1
CDR3 DNA: TGCGCCAGCAGCTTGCAGGGGACTGAGCAGTTCTTC
CDR3 protein: CASSLQGTEQFF

D gene: NA
J gene: TRBJ1-5
clone size: NA
V gene: TRBV2
CDR3 DNA: TGTGCCAGCAGTGAAATAGGGGTGAATCAGCCCCAGCATTTT
CDR3 protein: CASSEIGVNQPQHF

D gene: NA
J gene: TRBJ2-5
clone size: NA
V gene: TRBV7-9
CDR3 DNA: TGTGCCATCCCACAACCCCAGGGTCAAGAGACCCAGTACTTC
CDR3 protein: CAIPQPQGQETQYF

D gene: NA
J gene: TRBJ2-1
clone size: NA
V gene: TRBV9
CDR3 DNA: TGTGCCAGCAGCGTAGTTAGCCCTCACGAGCAGTTCTTC
CDR3 protein: CASSVVSPHEQFF

D gene: TRBD1
J gene: TRBJ2-1
clone size: NA
V gene: TRBV7-9
CDR3 DNA: TGTGCCAGCAGCTCAGGGGGAAATGAGCAGTTCTTC
CDR3 protein: CASSSGGNEQFF

D gene: TRBD2
J gene: TRBJ2-1
clone size: NA
V gene: TRBV6-1
CDR3 DNA: TGTGCCAGCAGGAGGGACTTGGCTAGCGGATCTGAGCAGTTCTTC
CDR3 protein: CASRRDLASGSEQFF

D gene: NA
J gene: TRBJ1-3
clone size: NA
V gene: TRBV5-1
CDR3 DNA: TGCGCCAGCAGCTTGGATCCGGGTTCTGGAAACACCATATATTTT
CDR3 protein: CASSLDPGSGNTIYF

D gene: NA
J gene: TRBJ2-1
clone size: once
V gene: TRBV28
CDR3 DNA: TGTGCCAGCAGATCCCCTAGCGATGAGCAGTTCTTC
CDR3 protein: CASRSPSDEQFF